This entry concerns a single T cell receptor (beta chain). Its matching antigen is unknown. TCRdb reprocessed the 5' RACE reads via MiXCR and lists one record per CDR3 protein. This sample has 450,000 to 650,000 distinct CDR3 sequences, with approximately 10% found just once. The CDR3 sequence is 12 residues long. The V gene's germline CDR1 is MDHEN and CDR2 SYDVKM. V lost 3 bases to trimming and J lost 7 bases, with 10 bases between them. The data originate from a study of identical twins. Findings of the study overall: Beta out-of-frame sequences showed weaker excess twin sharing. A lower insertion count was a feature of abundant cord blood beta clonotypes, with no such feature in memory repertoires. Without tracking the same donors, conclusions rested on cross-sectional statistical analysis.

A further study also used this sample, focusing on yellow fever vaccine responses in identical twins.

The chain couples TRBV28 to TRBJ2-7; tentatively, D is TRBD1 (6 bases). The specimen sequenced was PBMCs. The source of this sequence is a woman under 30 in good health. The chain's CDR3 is CASSLGTKEQYF. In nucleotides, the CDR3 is TGTGCCAGCAGTTTGGGGACAAAGGAGCAGTACTTC.